This TCR beta chain originates from a study of blood T cell repertoires in COVID-19. The assay was immunoSEQ multiplex PCR, and TCRdb's table has in-frame clones only and misses some. The sample has more than 95,000 clones, 80% to 90% seen once. This CDR3 contains 16 residues. V was shortened by 7 bases and J by 0 bases, with 16 bases between the two germline ends. Germline loops: CDR1 GTSNPN, CDR2 SVGIG (reference sequence). Sample: peripheral blood. J is TRBJ2-6 and V is TRBV30, with D perhaps TRBD1 (6 bases). This clonotype was sampled from a man in his 60s with acute or convalescent COVID-19. In nucleotides, the CDR3 is TGTGCCTTACCGCAGGGGTTGGGCTCTGGGGCCAACGTCCTGACTTTC. It translates to CALPQGLGSGANVLTF.